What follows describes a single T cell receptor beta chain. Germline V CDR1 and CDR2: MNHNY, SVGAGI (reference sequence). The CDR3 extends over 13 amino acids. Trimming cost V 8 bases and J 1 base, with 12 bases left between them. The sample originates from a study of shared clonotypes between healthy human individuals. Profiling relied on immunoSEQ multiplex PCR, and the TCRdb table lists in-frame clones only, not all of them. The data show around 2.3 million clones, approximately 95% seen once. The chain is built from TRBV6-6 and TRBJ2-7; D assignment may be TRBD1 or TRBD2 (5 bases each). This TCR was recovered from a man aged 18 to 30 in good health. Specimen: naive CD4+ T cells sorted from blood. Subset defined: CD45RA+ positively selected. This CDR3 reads CASRDGASYEQYF. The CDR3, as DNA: TGTGCCAGCCGGGACGGAGCGTCCTACGAGCAGTACTTC.